These T cell receptor beta chains were read from a single sample in a study of cytomegalovirus exposure and HLA in healthy donors. Generated by immunoSEQ multiplex PCR, the TCRdb table keeps only in-frame clones and is missing some. The repertoire holds roughly 79,000 clones, with 70% to 75% as singletons. Sequencing was carried out using PBMCs. These receptors were taken from a woman in her 50s in good health and CMV-seropositive. CDR3s include the opening cysteine and the closing phenylalanine or tryptophan. The D gene is left open where the match is weak. Clone size appears in some rows only: once, few, many, or a class for an expanded clone.

V: TRBV4-1; D: -; size: -; J: TRBJ2-3; DNA: TGCGCCAGCAGCCTGGCCCTAGCTAGAGATACGCAGTATTTT; CDR3: CASSLALARDTQYF
V: TRBV30; D: TRBD1; size: -; J: TRBJ2-1; DNA: TGTGCCTGGAGACGACAGGGGTTCAATGAGCAGTTCTTC; CDR3: CAWRRQGFNEQFF
V: TRBV7-8; D: -; size: few; J: TRBJ1-1; DNA: TGTGCCAGCAGCCTAAACAGGGAGAACACTGAAGCTTTCTTT; CDR3: CASSLNRENTEAFF
V: TRBV2; D: -; size: few; J: TRBJ1-1; DNA: TGTGCCAGCAGGACAGGCGGTCAGAACACTGAAGCTTTCTTT; CDR3: CASRTGGQNTEAFF
V: TRBV18; D: -; size: -; J: TRBJ1-1; DNA: TGTGCCAGCTCACCTACAGGGATCCTCATGAACACTGAAGCTTTCTTT; CDR3: CASSPTGILMNTEAFF
V: TRBV10-3; D: -; size: -; J: TRBJ1-5; DNA: TGTGCCATCGCAGGCCATAGCAATCAGCCCCAGCATTTT; CDR3: CAIAGHSNQPQHF
V: TRBV14; D: -; size: -; J: TRBJ2-1; DNA: TGTGCCAGCAGCCAAGACTTTCCAGGGGTGGCGGATGAGCAGTTCTTC; CDR3: CASSQDFPGVADEQFF
V: TRBV9; D: TRBD2; size: -; J: TRBJ2-1; DNA: TGTGCCAGCAGCGTAGGGGCTAGCGGAGAGCAGTTCTTC; CDR3: CASSVGASGEQFF
V: TRBV5-4; D: TRBD2; size: -; J: TRBJ2-7; DNA: TGTGCCAGCAGCCCGGCTCTCTCAGGACTAGACTACGAGCAGTACTTC; CDR3: CASSPALSGLDYEQYF
V: TRBV7-9; D: -; size: -; J: TRBJ2-7; DNA: TGTGCCAGCAGCGAACACCGGGACACGGACTACGAGCAGTACTTC; CDR3: CASSEHRDTDYEQYF
V: TRBV5-1; D: TRBD2; size: -; J: TRBJ2-3; DNA: TGCGCCAGCAGCTTGGGGGGTACTAGCGGGACAGATACGCAGTATTTT; CDR3: CASSLGGTSGTDTQYF
V: TRBV19; D: -; size: few; J: TRBJ2-5; DNA: TGTGCCAGTAGTCCTCACATTAAAGAGACCCAGTACTTC; CDR3: CASSPHIKETQYF
V: TRBV4-2; D: TRBD2; size: -; J: TRBJ2-1; DNA: TGTGCCAGCAGCCAAGATGTGTCTAGCGGATACAATGAGCAGTTCTTC; CDR3: CASSQDVSSGYNEQFF
V: TRBV19; D: TRBD1; size: -; J: TRBJ2-1; DNA: TGTGCCAGTAGTTTCCCCTCACAGGGGGCTCGGCAGTTCTTC; CDR3: CASSFPSQGARQFF
V: TRBV5-1; D: TRBD2; size: few; J: TRBJ2-7; DNA: TGCGCCAGCAACCTAGCTAGCGGGCTGGCCCACGAGCAGTACTTC; CDR3: CASNLASGLAHEQYF
V: TRBV27; D: TRBD2; size: -; J: TRBJ2-7; DNA: TGTGCCAGCAGTTTAACTAGCGGGAGCCGCGAGCAGTACTTC; CDR3: CASSLTSGSREQYF
V: TRBV5-4; D: TRBD1; size: -; J: TRBJ2-7; DNA: TGTGCCAGCAGCTCGGCACAGACAGGGGGGAACGAGCAGTACTTC; CDR3: CASSSAQTGGNEQYF
V: TRBV5-1; D: -; size: -; J: TRBJ2-3; DNA: TGCGCCAGCATGCGGGACTCGGGGTGGGATACGCAGTATTTT; CDR3: CASMRDSGWDTQYF
V: TRBV6-1; D: TRBD1; size: -; J: TRBJ2-7; DNA: TGTGCCAGTCAAACCGGGACAGGGTCTTTCTACGAGCAGTACTTC; CDR3: CASQTGTGSFYEQYF
V: TRBV18; D: TRBD2; size: few; J: TRBJ2-3; DNA: TGTGCCAGCTCACCACCAGCGGGAGGAACAGATACGCAGTATTTT; CDR3: CASSPPAGGTDTQYF
V: TRBV15; D: -; size: once; J: TRBJ2-7; DNA: TGTGCCACCAGATCCCTGGGCGGGTCCTACGAGCAGTACTTC; CDR3: CATRSLGGSYEQYF
V: TRBV10-2; D: -; size: few; J: TRBJ2-3; DNA: TGCGCCAGCAGTGAGCGGGAGACAGATACGCAGTATTTT; CDR3: CASSERETDTQYF
V: TRBV30; D: TRBD1; size: once; J: TRBJ1-1; DNA: TGTGCCTGGAGGACAGGGACAGGAGACACTGAAGCTTTCTTT; CDR3: CAWRTGTGDTEAFF
V: TRBV29-1; D: -; size: -; J: TRBJ2-2; DNA: TGCGGCTACCTAACCCGGGGGGCCGGGAACACCGGGGAGCTGTTTTTT; CDR3: CGYLTRGAGNTGELFF
V: TRBV18; D: -; size: -; J: TRBJ2-5; DNA: TGTGCCAGCTCACCAACCGGACAGCAAGAGACCCAGTACTTC; CDR3: CASSPTGQQETQYF
V: TRBV29-1; D: TRBD1; size: -; J: TRBJ2-7; DNA: TGCAGCGAAACTCCGGGACAGGGGTTATACGAGCAGTACTTC; CDR3: CSETPGQGLYEQYF
V: TRBV7-8; D: -; size: -; J: TRBJ1-5; DNA: TGTGCCAGCAGCTCCCGACGGGGCAATCAGCCCCAGCATTTT; CDR3: CASSSRRGNQPQHF
V: TRBV18; D: -; size: few; J: TRBJ2-3; DNA: TGTGCCAGCTCACCCTTCGGGTATACGCAGTATTTT; CDR3: CASSPFGYTQYF
V: TRBV6-5; D: -; size: once; J: TRBJ2-7; DNA: TGTGCCAGCAGTTTCGGTTCCCTAACCTACGAGCAGTACTTC; CDR3: CASSFGSLTYEQYF
V: TRBV27; D: -; size: -; J: TRBJ1-2; DNA: TGTGCCAGCAGCCTAACAGGGAATGGCTACACCTTC; CDR3: CASSLTGNGYTF
V: TRBV18; D: -; size: -; J: TRBJ2-4; DNA: TGTGCCAGCTCCCTTGGGAGTGGTGCCAAAAACATTCAGTACTTC; CDR3: CASSLGSGAKNIQYF
V: TRBV6-1; D: -; size: -; J: TRBJ2-3; DNA: TGTGCCAGCATCTACTCCACAGGGACAGATACGCAGTATTTT; CDR3: CASIYSTGTDTQYF
V: TRBV27; D: -; size: -; J: TRBJ2-7; DNA: TGTGCCAGCAGTGGAGGCTACGAGCAGTACTTC; CDR3: CASSGGYEQYF
V: TRBV19; D: -; size: few; J: TRBJ2-4; DNA: TGTGCCAGTAGTCTCCGTAGCTCGAACATTCAGTACTTC; CDR3: CASSLRSSNIQYF
V: TRBV6-5; D: TRBD1; size: -; J: TRBJ1-5; DNA: TGTGCCAGCAGGCGCGGGACAGCCCAGCCCCAGCATTTT; CDR3: CASRRGTAQPQHF
V: TRBV28; D: TRBD1; size: -; J: TRBJ1-5; DNA: TGTGCCAGCAGTCCAACGGGACAGCCCAATCAGCCCCAGCATTTT; CDR3: CASSPTGQPNQPQHF
V: TRBV19; D: TRBD1; size: -; J: TRBJ2-1; DNA: TGTGCCAGTAGCCGGACAGGGGGTGTTGAGCAGTTCTTC; CDR3: CASSRTGGVEQFF
V: TRBV13; D: -; size: -; J: TRBJ2-5; DNA: TGTGCCAGCAGCTTCGGACTATTAGAGACCCAGTACTTC; CDR3: CASSFGLLETQYF
V: TRBV28; D: -; size: -; J: TRBJ1-5; DNA: TGTGCCAGCAGGACAGATAGCAATCAGCCCCAGCATTTT; CDR3: CASRTDSNQPQHF
V: TRBV21-1; D: -; size: -; J: TRBJ1-5; DNA: TGTGCCAGCAGCCATGAGGGGAGGGACAATCAGCCCCAGCATTTT; CDR3: CASSHEGRDNQPQHF
V: TRBV28; D: -; size: -; J: TRBJ1-5; DNA: TGTGCCAGCAGATCGACAGGAAGTCAGCCCCAGCATTTT; CDR3: CASRSTGSQPQHF
V: TRBV20-1; D: -; size: -; J: TRBJ1-2; DNA: TGCAGTGCTAGACCGGAGAGCGGCTACACCTTC; CDR3: CSARPESGYTF
V: TRBV2; D: TRBD1; size: -; J: TRBJ1-3; DNA: TGTGCCAGCAGGGCCGGGACAGGGTTGAAATCCGGAAACACCATATATTTT; CDR3: CASRAGTGLKSGNTIYF
V: TRBV6-1; D: -; size: -; J: TRBJ2-7; DNA: TGTGCCAGCCTCCGGGACATCTACGAGCAGTACTTC; CDR3: CASLRDIYEQYF
V: TRBV6-5; D: TRBD2; size: few; J: TRBJ2-7; DNA: TGTGCCAGCAGTCCACCGGGAGGCACTTACGAGCAGTACTTC; CDR3: CASSPPGGTYEQYF
V: TRBV4-1; D: TRBD1; size: -; J: TRBJ2-7; DNA: TGCGCCAGCAGCCAAGGGACAGGGCCGAACTACGAGCAGTACTTC; CDR3: CASSQGTGPNYEQYF
V: TRBV5-1; D: -; size: few; J: TRBJ2-3; DNA: TGCGCCAGCAGCTTAACGACTAGTGAAATAGATACGCAGTATTTT; CDR3: CASSLTTSEIDTQYF
V: TRBV7-9; D: TRBD2; size: -; J: TRBJ2-5; DNA: TGTGCCAGCAGCAGTTTACGGACTAGCGGGAGGGAAGAGACCCAGTACTTC; CDR3: CASSSLRTSGREETQYF
V: TRBV2; D: -; size: -; J: TRBJ2-7; DNA: TGTGCCAGCAGTCGACCCCCGGGGGACTCCTACGAGCAGTACTTC; CDR3: CASSRPPGDSYEQYF
V: TRBV18; D: -; size: -; J: TRBJ1-3; DNA: TGTGCCAGCTCACCCAGTTCCCCGACTGGAAACACCATATATTTT; CDR3: CASSPSSPTGNTIYF
V: TRBV18; D: TRBD1; size: -; J: TRBJ1-2; DNA: TGTGCCAGCTCACCTAGACAGGGGGGATATAACTTTGACTATGGCTACACCTTC; CDR3: CASSPRQGGYNFDYGYTF